This T cell receptor beta chain appears in the sequencing data of a study of memory CD4+ T cells and cytomegalovirus serostatus. Whole-study context: Healthy Belgian adult donors included roughly nine CMV-positive and approximately 25 CMV-negative people. Study findings and constraints: CMV serostatus prediction reached median AUC around 0.94, or 0.89 with US-trained model.

Concerning this clone itself: What it binds is not known.

Single viable CD3+CD4+CD8-CD45RO+ cells were sorted as the memory CD4+ T cells. Serum IgG to CMV pp150, pp28, p38 and p52 defined serostatus. The ends were cut back, 4 bases at V and 4 bases at J, with 21 bases in the middle. The CDR3 is 17 residues long. CDR1 is SGHNT and CDR2 is YYREEE in the germline V gene (reference sequence). Measured with immunoSEQ multiplex PCR; TCRdb has only the in-frame clones, and not every one. The sample has about 82,000 clones, over 80% seen once. The chain uses TRBV5-4 and TRBJ1-3; weak D call: TRBD1 (6 bases). This receptor was taken from an adult in good health and CMV-seronegative. Sequencing was carried out using memory CD4+ T cells from blood. The chain's CDR3 is CASSVGGQTLSGNTIYF. DNA for the CDR3: TGTGCCAGCAGCGTGGGGGGGCAAACTCTCTCCGGAAACACCATATATTTT.